The 18 T cell receptor beta chains below come from one sample, sequenced in a study of shared T cell receptors in the human thymus. This table comes from immunoSEQ multiplex PCR, and its TCRdb copy is limited to in-frame clones, with some not included. This sample has around 730,000 clones, with approximately 85% found just once. These data also formed part of another study, on human thymus T cells.

Sequenced sample: thymocytes. Receptor source: a girl less than two years old with a congenital heart defect.

Concerning this clone itself: Other DNA sequences within the sample encode an identical CDR3. J is TRBJ2-7 and V is TRBV6-1; maybe TRBD2 (6 bases). V was pared by 3 bases and J by 7 bases, with 25 bases between. Per the germline V gene, CDR1 is MNHNS and CDR2 is SASEGT. This CDR3 has 17 amino acids. The CDR3 here is CASSDPKGGQGAREQYF. The DNA for the CDR3 is TGTGCCAGCAGTGATCCGAAGGGAGGACAAGGGGCGAGGGAGCAGTACTTC.

The chain couples TRBV27 to TRBJ2-6, with 11 positions matching TRBD1. CDR3 size: 18 residues. Trimming took 8 bases from V and 0 from J; bases not matched to a gene: 9. CDR1 is MNHEY and CDR2 is SMNVEV in the germline V gene (reference sequence). The CDR3 sequence: CASRGRTGGFSGANVLTF. In DNA, the CDR3 is TGTGCCAGCCGAGGTAGGACAGGGGGCTTCTCTGGGGCCAACGTCCTGACTTTC. Full variable domain (outside the CDR3, taken from reference TRBV27 and TRBJ2-6): EAQVTQNPRYLITVTGKKLTVTCSQNMNHEYMSWYRQDPGLGLRQIYYSMNVEVTDKGDVPEGYKVSRKEKRNFPLILESPSPNQTSLYFCASRGRTGGFSGANVLTFGAGSRLTVL.

For this clone: The junction shows a germline mismatch at one end, possibly a read error. This sample also contains other DNA sequences that code for the same CDR3. V gene TRBV18 combines with J gene TRBJ1-6; 8 nucleotides agree with TRBD1. There are 18 residues in the CDR3. CDR1 is KGHSH, CDR2 LQKENI, per germline. CDR3 in amino acids: CASSPEPTGDSYNSPLHF. CDR3 coding DNA: TGTGCCAGCTCACCAGAGCCGACAGGGGACTCCTATAATTCCCCCCTCCACTTT. The variable domain in full, with the rest retrieved from reference TRBV18 and TRBJ1-6, is NAGVMQNPRHLVRRRGQEARLRCSPMKGHSHVYWYRQLPEEGLKFMVYLQKENIIDESGMPKERFSAEFPKEGPSILRIQQVVRGDSAAYFCASSPEPTGDSYNSPLHFGNGTRLTVT.

This chain joins TRBV27 and TRBJ1-2; TRBD1 aligns across 7 bases. From germline, CDR1 is MNHEY and CDR2 SMNVEV (reference sequence). Trimming cost V 7 bases and J 6 bases; bases outside gene matches: 11. CDR3 size: 14 residues. The CDR3 DNA sequence: TGTGCCAGCACCTTTAACAGGGGAGAGGATGGCTACACCTTC. This encodes CASTFNRGEDGYTF.

The gene calls are TRBV28 and TRBJ1-5; TRBD1 is a possible D gene (6 bases). V gave up 7 bases and J gave up 4 bases, with 17 bases separating them. The CDR3 is 15 amino acids. In germline, CDR1 is MDHEN, CDR2 SYDVKM. CDR3 sequence (DNA): TGTGCCAGCACCCCCCCCGACAGGCGAAATCAGCCCCAGCATTTT. Translation gives CASTPPDRRNQPQHF.

The rearrangement links TRBV10-3 to TRBJ2-5; the match to TRBD2 covers 11 bases. Trimming at V came to 4 bases and at J to 4 bases, leaving 8 bases not matched to a gene. Germline V CDR1 and CDR2: ENHRY, SYGVKD. This CDR3 region has 16 residues. The CDR3 DNA is TGTGCCATCAGTGTGTATAGCGGGGGGGCCGTAGAGACCCAGTACTTC. As protein: CAISVYSGGAVETQYF.

This chain connects TRBV6-5 to TRBJ1-2; D is ambiguous. The CDR3 sequence is 15 residues long. In germline, CDR1 is MNHEY, CDR2 SVGAGI. V shed 1 base and J shed 2 bases, with 11 bases lying between them. CDR3 DNA: TGTGCCAGCAGTTACTGGAATAGAGGGAACTATGGCTACACCTTC. As protein: CASSYWNRGNYGYTF.

The DNA for the CDR3 is TGTGCCAGCAGTCGGGACAGGGACACTGAAGCTTTCTTT. The encoded protein is CASSRDRDTEAFF. The chain employs TRBV27 and TRBJ1-1; 9 bases map to TRBD1. The germline gives CDR1 MNHEY, CDR2 SMNVEV (reference sequence). The length of the CDR3 is 13 residues. J gave up 3 bases and V 5 bases, and 1 base lay outside the gene matches.

The CDR3 bases are TGTGCTAGTGGTTTTGGTCGGGGTAATAACGATGAGCAGTTCTTC. Translating it yields CASGFGRGNNDEQFF. This chain joins TRBV12-5 and TRBJ2-1; possible D gene TRBD2, 5 bases. Deletions cut 3 bases from V and 8 bases from J, with 17 bases between. Germline loops: CDR1 LGHNT, CDR2 FRNRAP. The CDR3 consists of 15 residues.

The rearrangement links TRBV6-4 to TRBJ2-3; TRBD2 matches at 10 bases. CDR3 length equals 16 residues. Germline assignment: CDR1 MRHNA and CDR2 SNTAGT. The V gene end was trimmed by 2 bases and the J gene end by 6 bases; junction bases not matched to a gene: 8. In DNA form, the CDR3 reads TGTGCCAGCAGTGACGGTGTTAGCGGGGGGAAGGATACGCAGTATTTT. Translation: CASSDGVSGGKDTQYF.

CDR3 bases: TGTGCCAGCAGCAAACAGGGTGTAAACTATGGCTACACCTTC. Protein sequence: CASSKQGVNYGYTF. This chain links TRBV5-4 with TRBJ1-2, with D possibly matching TRBD1 (6 bases). Germline V gene data show CDR1 as SGHNT and CDR2 as YYREEE (reference sequence). The V end lost 4 bases, the J end lost 2 bases, and 12 bases lay between the germline ends. CDR3 length: 14 amino acids.

The rearrangement uses TRBV7-7 and TRBJ2-2, with TRBD1 as a possible D gene (6 bases). V was trimmed by 5 bases and J by 1 base, leaving 14 bases between them. The CDR3 runs to 16 residues. Germline CDR1 and CDR2: SSHAT and FNYEAQ (reference sequence). CDR3 in DNA: TGTGCCAGCAGCCCCTCCGGGACACGGAACACCGGGGAGCTGTTTTTT. As protein: CASSPSGTRNTGELFF.

The V gene is TRBV4-1, the J gene TRBJ1-2; no clear D. The CDR3 extends over 16 amino acids. Trimming cost V 1 base and J 5 bases, with 17 bases left between them. Germline V lookup: CDR1 MGHRA, CDR2 YSYEKL. In DNA, the CDR3 is TGCGCCAGCAGCCAAGGGACCGGACGGACGGGATATGGCTACACCTTC. The encoded protein is CASSQGTGRTGYGYTF.

The chain is built from TRBV4-1 and TRBJ2-5; D is possibly TRBD1 (6 bases). The DNA end lines up better with TRBJ2-7; the J call may be wrong. This CDR3 has 16 amino acids. CDR1 and CDR2 from the germline V gene are MGHRA and YSYEKL. The CDR3: CASSQGLQGLRNEQYF. In nucleotides, the CDR3 is TGCGCCAGCAGCCAAGGTCTGCAGGGGCTCAGAAACGAGCAGTACTTC.

The gene calls are TRBV5-6 and TRBJ2-5; 7 bases align to TRBD1. The CDR3 runs to 14 residues. Germline V lookup: CDR1 SGHDT, CDR2 YYEEEE. With 4 bases clipped from V and 2 bases from J, the junction kept 5 bases outside the gene matches. Here the CDR3 reads CASSPRDRQETQYF. CDR3 DNA: TGTGCCAGCAGCCCCCGGGACAGACAAGAGACCCAGTACTTC.

The genes are TRBV27 and TRBJ1-2; perhaps TRBD1 as D (6 bases). Trimming stripped 5 bases from V and 4 bases from J, with 17 bases between. Germline lookup yields CDR1 MNHEY and CDR2 SMNVEV (reference sequence). CDR3 length: 15 residues. CDR3 region: CASSTYPTGGYGYTF. In DNA, the CDR3 is TGTGCCAGCAGTACCTACCCGACAGGAGGCTATGGCTACACCTTC.

The chain carries TRBV12-5 and TRBJ1-2, with 9 bases fitting TRBD1. The trim removed 0 bases at V and 4 bases at J, leaving 15 bases unmatched. From germline, CDR1 is LGHNT and CDR2 FRNRAP. This CDR3 comprises 19 residues. The CDR3 coding sequence is TGTGCTAGTGGTTTGGTACTAGGACAGGGGCCCTACTCACCCTATGGCTACACCTTC. This sequence encodes CASGLVLGQGPYSPYGYTF.

The V gene is TRBV29-1, the J gene TRBJ1-5; D is possibly TRBD1 (5 bases). Germline CDR1 and CDR2: SQVTM and ANQGSEA. The CDR3 extends over 12 amino acids. Between the trimmed V and J ends, which lost 7 bases and 4 bases, there was a span of 11 bases. The CDR3 loop reads CSARGENQPQHF. CDR3 DNA sequence: TGCAGCGCTCGGGGGGAAAATCAGCCCCAGCATTTT.